The present T cell receptor beta chain was sequenced within a study of Ad26.COV2.S vaccination and SARS-CoV-2 variants. Study overall: The authors gave Ad26.COV2.S intramuscularly, either once or twice 56 days apart. Study outcomes and limitations: It was vaccine recipients, not placebo recipients, who had the higher spike-specific TCR breadth.

Treatment: about 20 received Ad26.COV2.S at low or high dose, single or two shots; several received placebo; per-sample allocation not given. Vaccine and placebo recipients were sampled on day 63 after the first injection. It was Wuhan-strain SARS-CoV-2 spike that the Ad26 vaccine vector expressed. Clones were sequenced by immunoSEQ multiplex PCR, and TCRdb holds only the in-frame ones, with some missing. The sample yields 380,000 or so clones, around 82% seen once. A remark on this clone: Its antigen is as yet unknown.

CDR1 and CDR2 (germline): MNHEY, SVGAGI. V was pared by 4 bases and J by 2 bases, with 10 bases between. This CDR3 is 14 amino acids long. This specimen was peripheral blood, taken in a trial of Ad26.COV2.S vaccine versus placebo. This sequence was found in a person aged 18-60 years who received the Ad26.COV2.S COVID-19 vaccine or a placebo. V usage is TRBV6-5 and J usage is TRBJ2-3, with no clear D. The DNA of the CDR3 is TGTGCCAGCAGTTTACAGAGACACACAGATACGCAGTATTTT. Its translation is CASSLQRHTDTQYF.